These T cell receptor beta chains were read from a single sample in a study of early T cells in non-severe SARS-CoV-2 infection. TCRdb passed the 5' RACE reads through MiXCR, listing each CDR3 protein once. The table includes about 59,000 distinct CDR3 sequences, about 12% detected once. The input for sequencing was whole blood, taken at baseline. These TCRs come from an adult who was a healthcare worker with PCR-confirmed SARS-CoV-2 infection or an uninfected control (not recorded which). The CDR3 runs from the conserved cysteine through the conserved F or W. The D gene is left open where the match is weak. Only part of the rows carry a size: once, few, many, or a class if the clone is expanded.

clone_size,d_call,j_call,v_call,cdr3_aa,cdr3_nt
once,TRBD2,TRBJ2-6,TRBV5-5,CASSAGEEVLTF,TGTGCCAGCAGCGCGGGGGAGGAAGTCCTGACTTTC
.,.,TRBJ2-4,TRBV4-3,CASSQDGGFGAKNIQYF,TGCGCCAGCAGCCAAGATGGAGGATTCGGGGCCAAAAACATTCAGTACTTC
.,.,TRBJ2-7,TRBV20-1,CSASQLSSGTYEQYF,TGCAGTGCTAGTCAGTTGTCTAGTGGGACCTACGAGCAGTACTTC
many,.,TRBJ1-5,TRBV15,CATSKGRGDQPQHF,TGTGCCACCAGTAAGGGGCGCGGGGATCAGCCCCAGCATTTT
few,.,TRBJ2-7,TRBV28,CASTSSAAYEQYF,TGTGCCAGTACAAGCTCGGCGGCCTACGAGCAGTACTTC
few,.,TRBJ1-2,TRBV5-1,CASSLDGAYGYTF,TGCGCCAGCAGCTTGGACGGAGCGTATGGCTACACCTTC
few,.,TRBJ1-2,TRBV28,CASSLRQGLSGYTF,TGTGCCAGCAGTTTACGGCAGGGATTATCCGGCTACACCTTC
few,.,TRBJ2-3,TRBV5-4,CASSPMDSTDTQYF,TGTGCCAGCAGCCCCATGGACAGCACAGATACGCAGTATTTT
.,.,TRBJ2-7,TRBV20-1,CSARALWAYSYEQYF,TGCAGTGCTAGAGCTCTGTGGGCCTATTCCTACGAGCAGTACTTC
.,.,TRBJ1-2,TRBV28,CASSLNDLRCTF,TGTGCCAGCAGTTTGAACGACCTGCGCTGCACCTTC
few,TRBD1,TRBJ1-2,TRBV5-5,CASSLVTGDGYTF,TGTGCCAGCAGCTTGGTTACAGGGGATGGCTACACCTTC
few,.,TRBJ1-1,TRBV6-6,CASSYEGRTEAFF,TGTGCCAGCAGTTACGAGGGGCGTACTGAAGCTTTCTTT
.,TRBD1,TRBJ2-7,TRBV18,CASSPTGDLYEQYF,TGTGCCAGCTCCCCGACAGGGGACCTTTACGAGCAGTACTTC
.,TRBD1,TRBJ1-2,TRBV6-4,CASSRDSSPYYGYTF,TGTGCCAGCAGTCGGGACAGCTCACCTTACTATGGCTACACCTTC
.,.,TRBJ2-7,TRBV7-9,CASSLGRTMRGQYF,TGTGCCAGCAGCTTAGGTAGGACAATGCGCGGGCAGTACTTC
many,.,TRBJ2-7,TRBV15,CATSRDRSYEQYF,TGTGCCACCAGCAGAGATCGATCCTACGAGCAGTACTTC
few,.,TRBJ2-5,TRBV27,CASSATEGETQYF,TGTGCCAGCAGTGCGACAGAAGGAGAGACCCAGTACTTC
.,TRBD1,TRBJ2-7,TRBV5-4,CASSFGQGVSYEQYF,TGTGCCAGCAGCTTCGGACAGGGGGTCTCCTACGAGCAGTACTTC
many,.,TRBJ2-5,TRBV7-9,CASSLASYQETQYF,TGTGCCAGCAGCTTAGCGTCGTATCAAGAGACCCAGTACTTC
few,.,TRBJ2-7,TRBV12-5,CASGLSGKSSYEQYF,TGTGCTAGTGGTTTGTCAGGGAAAAGCTCCTACGAGCAGTACTTC
.,.,TRBJ2-5,TRBV5-4,CASSSGTQETQYF,TGTGCCAGCAGCTCCGGGACCCAAGAGACCCAGTACTTC
few,TRBD1,TRBJ1-3,TRBV12-5,CASGLAPGGTENLISGNTIYF,TGTGCTAGTGGTTTGGCCCCAGGGGGGACAGAAAATTTAATCTCTGGAAACACCATATATTTT
few,TRBD1,TRBJ2-2,TRBV29-1,CSVRQGTNTGELFF,TGCAGCGTTAGACAGGGCACGAACACCGGGGAGCTTTTTTTT
.,.,TRBJ1-5,TRBV2,CASSDYGHSNQPQHF,TGTGCCAGCAGTGACTACGGCCATAGCAATCAGCCCCAGCATTTT
.,TRBD1,TRBJ2-2,TRBV25-1,CASSGQGAYTGELFF,TGTGCCAGCAGTGGGCAGGGGGCGTACACCGGGGAGCTGTTTTTT
.,.,TRBJ2-6,TRBV4-3,CASSQDMKKGANVLTF,TGCGCCAGCAGCCAAGATATGAAAAAGGGGGCCAACGTCCTGACTTTC
many,TRBD2,TRBJ2-7,TRBV2,CASGGTSGRAYEQYF,TGTGCCAGCGGGGGGACTAGCGGGAGGGCCTACGAGCAGTACTTC
few,.,TRBJ2-7,TRBV9,CASSVNAASSYEQYF,TGTGCCAGCAGCGTCAACGCCGCCAGCTCCTACGAGCAGTACTTC
few,TRBD1,TRBJ1-1,TRBV5-6,CASSSDRAITEAFF,TGTGCCAGCAGCTCTGACAGGGCTATCACTGAAGCTTTCTTT
many,.,TRBJ2-3,TRBV10-3,CAIGQSTDTQYF,TGTGCCATCGGACAGAGCACAGATACGCAGTATTTT
.,.,TRBJ1-1,TRBV12-3/TRBV12-4,CASRAGRTEAFF,TGTGCCAGCCGGGCGGGAAGGACTGAAGCTTTCTTT
.,TRBD1,TRBJ2-7,TRBV3-1,CASSQLRGQGAGEQYF,TGTGCCAGCAGCCAACTCAGGGGACAGGGTGCCGGCGAGCAGTACTTC
few,.,TRBJ2-7,TRBV6-1,CASSEGVGIHEQYF,TGTGCCAGCAGTGAAGGGGTAGGGATCCACGAGCAGTACTTC
few,.,TRBJ2-5,TRBV29-1,CSVERNQETQYF,TGCAGCGTTGAACGGAACCAAGAGACCCAGTACTTC
few,.,TRBJ1-2,TRBV9,CASSVVPGKGLTGYTF,TGTGCCAGCAGCGTAGTTCCAGGGAAGGGGCTGACTGGCTACACCTTC
.,.,TRBJ2-3,TRBV10-3,CAIGPRVTDTQYF,TGTGCCATCGGCCCTAGGGTCACAGATACGCAGTATTTT
.,.,TRBJ1-6,TRBV5-1,CASGQDTYNSPLHF,TGCGCCAGCGGCCAGGATACCTATAATTCACCCCTCCACTTT
.,TRBD1,TRBJ2-1,TRBV11-3,CASSLGTGFGTYNEQFF,TGTGCCAGCAGCTTAGGGACAGGGTTTGGTACCTACAATGAGCAGTTCTTC
.,.,TRBJ2-3,TRBV20-1,CSIGKGTDTQYF,TGCAGTATCGGGAAAGGCACAGATACGCAGTATTTT
many,TRBD2,TRBJ2-7,TRBV20-1,CSARSSGRPYEQYF,TGCAGTGCTAGGTCTAGCGGGAGGCCCTACGAGCAGTACTTC
few,.,TRBJ2-7,TRBV11-2,CASSQVAGDSYEQYF,TGTGCCAGCAGTCAAGTGGCAGGGGACTCCTACGAGCAGTACTTC
.,TRBD1,TRBJ1-5,TRBV2,CASRRQGGSNQPQHF,TGTGCCAGCAGAAGACAGGGGGGGAGCAATCAGCCCCAGCATTTT
many,.,TRBJ2-1,TRBV7-8,CASSLYARVEDEQFF,TGTGCCAGCAGCTTATACGCCCGGGTTGAGGATGAGCAGTTCTTC
few,.,TRBJ1-2,TRBV10-3,CAISSGAPDGYTF,TGTGCCATCAGTTCAGGGGCGCCCGATGGCTACACCTTC
many,.,TRBJ2-7,TRBV7-9,CASSLAGLSDEQYF,TGTGCCAGCAGCTTAGCGGGGTTGTCCGACGAGCAGTACTTC
few,.,TRBJ1-4,TRBV11-2,CASSSPTGGYEKLFF,TGTGCCAGCAGCTCGCCGACAGGCGGCTATGAAAAACTGTTTTTT
many,.,TRBJ2-2,TRBV7-9,CASSVQGSTGELFF,TGTGCCAGCAGCGTACAGGGTAGTACCGGGGAGCTGTTTTTT
few,.,TRBJ2-2,TRBV29-1,CSVIRLSGELFF,TGCAGCGTTATTCGACTATCCGGGGAGCTGTTTTTT
few,.,TRBJ1-2,TRBV29-1,CSGLLSNYGYTF,TGCAGCGGTTTACTGAGCAACTATGGCTACACCTTC